This T cell receptor (beta chain) was observed in a study of OX40 agonist ivuxolimab in advanced cancers. Looking at the study overall: Every 2 weeks, ivuxolimab was infused into the patients intravenously at between 0.01 and 10 mg/kg.

The CDR3 is 17 residues long. Germline CDR1 is SGHAT and CDR2 is FQNNGV. Deletions cut 5 bases from V and 0 bases from J, with 14 bases between. The table came from immunoSEQ multiplex PCR; TCRdb's copy has only in-frame clones and leaves some out. The table has more than 9,500 clones, approximately 80% seen once. To note about this clone: Its antigen is unidentified.

Whole-study results and caveats: Clonal expansion was among the lowest in partial responders at 0.1-3.0 mg/kg, especially CD8+.

The chain links TRBV11-2 to TRBJ2-6; D remains ambiguous. The sample consisted of CD4+ or CD8+ T cells sorted from blood, taken in a trial of the OX40 agonist ivuxolimab. The source of this sequence is an adult with an advanced solid tumor such as melanoma, head and neck, liver or kidney cancer. The chain's CDR3 is CASSAPYVGSGANVLTF. The CDR3, as DNA: TGTGCCAGCAGCGCACCTTACGTGGGCTCTGGGGCCAACGTCCTGACTTTC.